The 20 T cell receptor beta chains given below trace back to one sample, sequenced in a study of shared clonotypes between healthy human individuals (dated by TCRdb to about 2020). Libraries were prepared through the immunoSEQ multiplex PCR assay. In TCRdb, the immuneACCESS table is reduced to in-frame sequences with V and J assigned. These tables do not hold every clone; where another copy was compared, an unresolved V gene accounts for under half, and the others remain unexplained. This sample lists 2 million to 2.5 million clones; 85% to 95% were detected once. The biggest ten clones account for 0.37% of the sample. The sample taken for sequencing was naive CD4+ T cells from PBMCs. The cell subset or site label, as the study defines it: CD45RA+ positively selected. The receptor source for this set is a man between 18 and 35 years old in good health. Some clones in this sample may be carry-over from other donors' samples.

A word on this clone: The same CDR3 also results from other DNA sequences found in this sample. The chain joins TRBV7-2 to TRBJ2-7; D is possibly TRBD1 or TRBD2 (5 bases each). Per germline, CDR1 SGHTA and CDR2 FQGNSA. V gave up 1 base and J gave up 2 bases, with 6 bases separating them. The CDR3 has 13 residues. Here the CDR3 DNA reads TGTGCCAGCAGCTTAGGGGGGACCTACGAGCAGTACTTC. Protein: CASSLGGTYEQYF.

A remark on this clone: Distinct nucleotide sequences in the sample also encode this CDR3. This chain joins TRBV2 and TRBJ1-5; no reliable D call. Germline V gives CDR1 SNHLY, CDR2 FYNNEI. This CDR3 spans 12 amino acids. Between the trimmed V and J ends, which lost 3 bases and 6 bases, there was a span of 6 bases. The CDR3 DNA is TGTGCCAGCAGTGACGAAGGTCAGCCCCAGCATTTT. Amino acids: CASSDEGQPQHF.

Only one count was recorded for this clone. This sequence joins TRBV25-1 and TRBJ2-2; 8 bases match TRBD1. The J segment lost 4 bases and the V segment lost 1 base, leaving 11 bases of the junction unmatched. Germline-derived CDR1 and CDR2 are MGHDK and SYGVNS. This CDR3 spans 18 amino acids. The CDR3 loop reads CASSESAPDRGRTGELFF. CDR3 in DNA: TGTGCCAGCAGTGAATCGGCTCCAGACAGGGGACGCACCGGGGAGCTGTTTTTT.

The chain is built from TRBV5-4 and TRBJ1-6; no firm D call. V gave up 3 bases and J gave up 1 base, with 11 bases separating them. This CDR3 has 16 amino acids. Germline V CDR1 and CDR2: SGHNT, YYREEE (reference sequence). The CDR3: CASSWGEWSYNSPLHF. CDR3 nucleotides: TGTGCCAGCAGCTGGGGAGAATGGTCCTATAATTCACCCCTCCACTTT.

V usage is TRBV20-1 and J usage is TRBJ2-1; the D is unclear. The CDR3 consists of 11 residues. The V end lost 0 bases, the J end lost 11 bases, and 8 bases lay between the germline ends. The germline V gene encodes CDR1 DFQATT and CDR2 SNEGSKA (reference sequence). The CDR3 spells CSARDNVQQFF. CDR3 nucleotides: TGCAGTGCTAGAGATAACGTCCAGCAGTTCTTC.

The chain uses TRBV5-1 and TRBJ1-2; D is undetermined. The CDR3 covers 15 residues. With 0 bases removed from V and 4 bases from J, the gap between germline ends came to 13 bases. The germline V gene has CDR1 SGHRS and CDR2 YFSETQ. This chain's CDR3 is CASSLGVNSLYGYTF. CDR3 bases: TGCGCCAGCAGCTTGGGAGTAAACAGTCTCTATGGCTACACCTTC. Supplemented by reference TRBV5-1 and TRBJ1-2, the full variable domain reads KAGVTQTPRYLIKTRGQQVTLSCSPISGHRSVSWYQQTPGQGLQFLFEYFSETQRNKGNFPGRFSGRQFSNSRSEMNVSTLELGDSALYLCASSLGVNSLYGYTFGSGTRLTVV.

This chain connects TRBV18 to TRBJ1-1; no firm D call. Per germline, CDR1 KGHSH and CDR2 LQKENI. The length of the CDR3 is 13 residues. Trimming took 3 bases from V and 1 from J, leaving 6 bases between them. CDR3 sequence (DNA): TGTGCCAGCTCACCGGAGTGGAACACTGAAGCTTTCTTT. Translation gives CASSPEWNTEAFF. Full variable domain (remainder filled in from reference TRBV18 and TRBJ1-1): NAGVMQNPRHLVRRRGQEARLRCSPMKGHSHVYWYRQLPEEGLKFMVYLQKENIIDESGMPKERFSAEFPKEGPSILRIQQVVRGDSAAYFCASSPEWNTEAFFGQGTRLTVV.

This chain links TRBV11-1 with TRBJ1-1; D gene ambiguous. Germline-derived CDR1 and CDR2 are SGHAT and FQDESV (reference sequence). The germline V and J ends were trimmed by 3 bases and 8 bases, with 19 bases remaining between them. CDR3 length: 15 residues. This CDR3 reads CASSFGGFAVGEAFF. CDR3 in DNA: TGTGCCAGCAGCTTCGGAGGATTCGCGGTGGGGGAAGCTTTCTTT.

Notes on this clone: At the DNA level, this CDR3 is encoded by other sequences in the same sample as well. Written as DNA, the CDR3 is TGCAGCGTTGTGGAAGACAGGAACACCGGGGAGCTGTTTTTT. Its protein product is CSVVEDRNTGELFF. This chain joins TRBV29-1 and TRBJ2-2; tentative D call: TRBD1 (5 bases). Germline lookup yields CDR1 SQVTM and CDR2 ANQGSEA. The CDR3 loop spans 14 amino acids. Trimming pared 4 bases from V and 1 base from J, leaving 10 bases between.

A few counts support this clone. The chain links TRBV5-4 to TRBJ1-1; the match to TRBD1 covers 7 bases. This CDR3 is built from 14 residues. Trimming removed 4 bases from V and 5 bases from J; junction bases left unmatched: 8. Germline V CDR1 and CDR2: SGHNT, YYREEE (reference sequence). The CDR3 DNA reads TGTGCCAGCAGCATGAGACAGGGTATAACTGAAGCTTTCTTT. Translated: CASSMRQGITEAFF.

For this clone: This specimen includes other DNA sequences encoding the same CDR3. V gene TRBV20-1 combines with J gene TRBJ2-7, with TRBD1 matching 7 bases. This CDR3 is 11 amino acids long. Germline V lookup: CDR1 DFQATT, CDR2 SNEGSKA (reference sequence). The ends lost 5 bases at V and 5 bases at J; junction bases unmatched: 3. CDR3 DNA: TGCAGTGCTTCACAGGGGAACGAGCAGTACTTC. Protein sequence: CSASQGNEQYF.

The J gene is TRBJ2-7, the V gene TRBV7-2; 14 bases map to TRBD2. The CDR3 has 14 amino acids. V shed 3 bases, J shed 10 bases, and the junction held 5 bases outside the gene matches. Germline V gene lookup returns CDR1 SGHTA and CDR2 FQGNSA. The DNA of the CDR3 is TGTGCCAGCAGCTTCCTAGGGACTAGCGGGAGTCAGTACTTC. Protein: CASSFLGTSGSQYF.

The chain uses TRBV25-1 and TRBJ2-1; perhaps TRBD2 as D (6 bases). CDR1 and CDR2 from the germline V gene are MGHDK and SYGVNS. Trimming took off 1 base at V and 4 bases at J, with 20 bases between the two ends. The CDR3 is made up of 18 amino acids. In DNA form, the CDR3 reads TGTGCCAGCAGTGAATTAAGGAGGGCCAGCGGCCTATACAATGAGCAGTTCTTC. It codes for CASSELRRASGLYNEQFF.

This clone appeared a single time. CDR3 amino acids: CASSPLTVSQVSGGTEAFF. The DNA of the CDR3 is TGTGCCAGCTCTCCCCTTACCGTATCACAGGTCTCCGGGGGCACTGAAGCTTTCTTT. This rearrangement joins TRBV18 to TRBJ1-1; D perhaps matches TRBD1 (5 bases). V was shortened by 6 bases and J by 4 bases, with 30 bases between the two germline ends. This CDR3 has 19 amino acids. Looked up from germline, CDR1 is KGHSH and CDR2 is LQKENI. The full variable domain, rest sourced from reference TRBV18 and TRBJ1-1, is NAGVMQNPRHLVRRRGQEARLRCSPMKGHSHVYWYRQLPEEGLKFMVYLQKENIIDESGMPKERFSAEFPKEGPSILRIQQVVRGDSAAYFCASSPLTVSQVSGGTEAFFGQGTRLTVV.

The chain carries TRBV2 and TRBJ2-1; the match to TRBD1 covers 7 bases. Unmatched junction bases numbered 8, after V lost 6 bases and J lost 6 bases. Germline CDR1 SNHLY, CDR2 FYNNEI. This CDR3 region has 14 residues. CDR3 amino acids: CASRSPRQGNEQFF. CDR3 DNA: TGTGCCAGCAGGTCTCCTAGACAGGGCAATGAGCAGTTCTTC.

The J gene is TRBJ1-2, the V gene TRBV5-1; D is uncertain. The ends were cut back, 4 bases at V and 4 bases at J, with 17 bases in the middle. Germline V gene lookup returns CDR1 SGHRS and CDR2 YFSETQ. The CDR3 loop spans 15 amino acids. The CDR3 nucleotides are TGCGCCAGCAGCCCGGGAAATCCGGGCGGCTATGGCTACACCTTC. Its translation is CASSPGNPGGYGYTF.

This clone was counted once. The chain employs TRBV18 and TRBJ2-3; 8 positions match TRBD1. From germline, CDR1 is KGHSH and CDR2 LQKENI. The CDR3 runs 13 residues. J gave up 5 bases and V 6 bases, and 4 bases lay outside the gene matches. In DNA form, the CDR3 reads TGTGCCAGCTCTCCGGACAGGGAAGATACGCAGTATTTT. This gives the protein CASSPDREDTQYF.

Points on this clone: The sample carries other DNA sequences with the same CDR3. V is TRBV9 and J is TRBJ1-3; TRBD1 agrees at 7 bases. CDR3 size: 15 residues. After removal of 4 bases from V and 0 bases from J, the junction contained 4 bases not matched to a gene. The germline gives CDR1 SGDLS, CDR2 YYNGEE. The CDR3 nucleotides read TGTGCCAGCAGCCCCCGGACAGGCTCTGGAAACACCATATATTTT. Protein sequence: CASSPRTGSGNTIYF.

The chain has TRBV6-5 and TRBJ2-1, with TRBD2 matching 11 bases. The CDR3 has 13 amino acids. The V and J ends lost 7 bases and 12 bases, in that order; junction bases with no gene match: 8. Germline loops: CDR1 MNHEY, CDR2 SVGAGI. CDR3 nucleotide sequence: TGTGCCAGCAAACTAGCGGGGGCGGCGGGGCAGTTCTTC. Translation gives CASKLAGAAGQFF.

The sample holds a few counts of this clone. V usage is TRBV30 and J usage is TRBJ1-2, with no clear D. V lost 0 bases and J lost 9, with 8 bases in between. Germline V gene lookup returns CDR1 GTSNPN and CDR2 SVGIG (reference sequence). There are 11 residues in the CDR3. The DNA of the CDR3 is TGTGCCTGGAGTGTATCCGGGAGCTACACCTTC. Translated, it gives CAWSVSGSYTF.